This record covers a single T cell receptor (beta chain). The data originate from a study of blood T cell repertoires in COVID-19. Study-level information: Researchers got acute and convalescent COVID-19 samples from the United States, Italy and Spain. Sources were T cells, B-cell-depleted T cells, or PBMCs; the material itself was cDNA or gDNA.

This CDR3 contains 15 residues. Trimming at V came to 4 bases and at J to 4 bases, leaving 7 bases not matched to a gene. Germline values: CDR1 MDHEN, CDR2 SYDVKM. Original data processing: Reference gene primers were amplified, and this amplification served to estimate nucleated cell counts. TCRdb's table, derived via immunoSEQ multiplex PCR, lists solely in-frame clones and lacks some. V and J calls and clone size are copied from that table; D and trimming were computed from the DNA. The table has about 130,000 clones, 70% to 90% seen once. The sample was peripheral blood. This clonotype originated in a man aged 65-85 years with active COVID-19. The J gene is TRBJ1-5, the V gene TRBV28; 7 nucleotides agree with TRBD1. The CDR3 DNA reads TGTGCCAGCAGTTCCGACAGGGTAGTGAATCAGCCCCAGCATTTT. Protein sequence: CASSSDRVVNQPQHF.